A selection of T cell receptor beta chains follows, all from one sample in a study of cytomegalovirus exposure and HLA in healthy donors. Produced via immunoSEQ multiplex PCR; TCRdb's table is partial and in-frame only. In the table there are around 150,000 clones, about three quarters of which are singletons. What was sequenced was PBMCs. The receptors shown here come from a woman aged 40 to 49 in good health and CMV-seronegative. Both conserved end residues are part of each CDR3. The D gene is left open where the match is weak. Size is stated for part of the rows, as once, few or many counts, or as a class when the clone is expanded.

D gene	V gene	J gene	clone size	CDR3 protein	CDR3 DNA
NA	TRBV5-1	TRBJ1-2	NA	CASSLDLAGAYGYTF	TGCGCCAGCAGCTTGGATCTAGCAGGGGCCTATGGCTACACCTTC
TRBD2	TRBV19	TRBJ2-7	NA	CASSTPGSGGVYEQYF	TGTGCCAGTAGTACCCCGGGGAGCGGGGGAGTGTACGAGCAGTACTTC
NA	TRBV25-1	TRBJ2-7	NA	CASSVYSSYEQYF	TGTGCCAGCAGTGTCTATTCGAGCTACGAGCAGTACTTC
NA	TRBV2	TRBJ2-1	NA	CASSALANSYNEQFF	TGTGCCAGCAGTGCCCTAGCGAACTCCTACAATGAGCAGTTCTTC
TRBD1	TRBV6-5	TRBJ1-5	NA	CASSYRTGANQPQHF	TGTGCCAGCAGTTACAGGACAGGGGCCAATCAGCCCCAGCATTTT
TRBD1	TRBV19	TRBJ1-1	NA	CATQDRGLVTEAFF	TGTGCCACCCAGGACAGGGGGCTGGTCACTGAAGCTTTCTTT
TRBD1	TRBV12-5	TRBJ2-1	NA	CASGLVRGTGYYNEQFF	TGTGCTAGTGGTTTGGTACGTGGGACAGGGTACTACAATGAGCAGTTCTTC
TRBD1	TRBV7-9	TRBJ2-7	NA	CASSGGTGDYEQYF	TGTGCCAGCAGCGGCGGGACAGGGGATTACGAGCAGTACTTC
TRBD1	TRBV7-7	TRBJ2-5	once	CASSIGQDQETQYF	TGTGCCAGCAGCATCGGACAGGACCAAGAGACCCAGTACTTC
TRBD2	TRBV4-1	TRBJ2-1	NA	CASSQASGLGLAYLGEQFF	TGCGCCAGCAGCCAAGCGAGTGGGCTGGGACTAGCATACTTGGGTGAGCAGTTCTTC
NA	TRBV6-1	TRBJ2-1	few	CASSATGSTLSSYNEQFF	TGTGCCAGCAGTGCCACTGGGTCGACTCTTAGCTCCTACAATGAGCAGTTCTTC
NA	TRBV9	TRBJ1-1	few	CASSVGQFTEAFF	TGTGCCAGCAGCGTAGGACAGTTTACTGAAGCTTTCTTT
TRBD1	TRBV7-9	TRBJ1-2	few	CASRLGTAKINYGYTF	TGTGCCAGCAGACTCGGGACAGCAAAAATTAACTATGGCTACACCTTC